This T cell receptor beta chain stems from a study of hypomethylating agent response in myelodysplastic syndrome. TCRdb keeps only in-frame clones here, not all; method: immunoSEQ multiplex PCR. The sample consists of some 5,000 clones, roughly four fifths of them appearing once. V lost 4 bases and J 4 bases, leaving 14 bases between the germline ends. Germline V lookup: CDR1 SGHDN, CDR2 FVKESK. The CDR3 runs 15 residues. The rearrangement uses TRBV14 and TRBJ2-1; D remains ambiguous. Sequencing used bone marrow, obtained before or after starting hypomethylating agent treatment for myelodysplastic syndrome (not recorded which). The receptor was derived from a human donor with myelodysplastic syndrome. The CDR3 bases are TGTGCCAGCAGCCCTCTCGGCGGAGCTTACAATGAGCAGTTCTTC. This sequence encodes CASSPLGGAYNEQFF.